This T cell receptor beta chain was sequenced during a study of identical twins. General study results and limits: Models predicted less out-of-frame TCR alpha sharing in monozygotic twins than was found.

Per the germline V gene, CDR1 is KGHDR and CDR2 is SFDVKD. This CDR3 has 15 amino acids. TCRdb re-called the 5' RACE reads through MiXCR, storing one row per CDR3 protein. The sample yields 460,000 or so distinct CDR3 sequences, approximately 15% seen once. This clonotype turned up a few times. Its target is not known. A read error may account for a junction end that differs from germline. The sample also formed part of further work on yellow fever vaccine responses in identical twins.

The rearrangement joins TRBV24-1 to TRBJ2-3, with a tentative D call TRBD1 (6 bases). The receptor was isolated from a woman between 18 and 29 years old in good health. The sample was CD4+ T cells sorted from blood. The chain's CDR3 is CATSEPRQARDTQFF. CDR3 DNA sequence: TGTGCCACCAGTGAGCCCAGACAGGCTAGGGATACGCAGTTTTTT.